The source of this T cell receptor (beta chain) is a study of radiotherapy plus CTLA-4 blockade in lung cancer. On the study more broadly: Objective responses emerged in 15% to 20% of patients, and about 30% attained disease control. Overall study results and limits: Blood-borne expansion of tumor-derived TCR clones followed radiotherapy plus ipilimumab. How blood T cell clones changed early, along with interferon-beta, reportedly forecast response best.

V dropped 1 base and J dropped 7; count of bases not matched to a gene: 5. The germline CDR1 and CDR2 sequences are LGHNA and YSLEER. The CDR3 is 15 amino acids. Those with chemo-refractory metastatic non-small-cell lung cancer were treated with focal radiation combined with CTLA-4 blockade using ipilimumab. Sequencing used immunoSEQ multiplex PCR; TCRdb keeps in-frame clones, though not all of them. Among some 70,000 clones listed, roughly 85% were seen once. Concerning this clone itself: The antigen is undetermined.

The receptor's source is a human donor with non-small cell lung cancer who had a complete response to radiotherapy plus ipilimumab. Sequenced here: peripheral blood, sampled from a patient treated with radiotherapy plus ipilimumab. The V and J genes are TRBV4-3 and TRBJ2-3, with TRBD1 identical over 10 bases. The CDR3 region has the DNA TGCGCCAGCAGCCAAGCCGGGACAGGGGCTTATACGCAGTATTTT. Translated, it gives CASSQAGTGAYTQYF.